This T cell receptor beta chain was identified in a study of blood T cell repertoires in COVID-19. The junction had 2 bases not matched to a gene; V was cut back by 1 base and J by 7 bases. The germline CDR1 and CDR2 sequences are LGHDT and YNNKEL (reference sequence). This CDR3 comprises 13 residues. The protocol was immunoSEQ multiplex PCR, while the TCRdb copy is restricted to in-frame clones and leaves out a portion. The sample includes roughly 250,000 clones, approximately 90% of them seen just once. Regarding this clone: A much larger clone lies one base from this, so it may be a read error.

This sequence originates from a woman aged 40-49 years with acute or convalescent COVID-19. Sequencing was performed on peripheral blood. The V and J genes are TRBV3-1 (or the pseudogene TRBV3-2) and TRBJ1-2; 8 nucleotides align to TRBD1. The CDR3 nucleotides read TGTGCCAGCAGCCAAGCAGGGGGCTCTGGCTACACCTTC. It codes for CASSQAGGSGYTF.